Below, 10 T cell receptor beta chains from the same sample are listed, as sequenced in a study of blood T cells in healthy people across ages (dated by TCRdb to the mid-2010s). The library came from 5' RACE. Data came from an Illumina HiSeq 2500. A second about 7 to 12 cycle PCR used a sample-barcoded 5' primer and a J-beta primer mix. The public reads were quality trimmed at Q25 with fastp and then assembled into clones with MiXCR by TCRdb, keeping productive beta chains. Each CDR3 protein appears once, grouped with its most common genes and DNA. This sample has 540,000 or so distinct CDR3 sequences in its table, and roughly 43% of those were observed once. Roughly 25% of the sample is in the top ten clones. The sequenced material came from blood. Receptor source: an elderly man in good health.

Ten or more counts support this clonotype. This chain connects TRBV6-6 to TRBJ2-1; no clear D gene. Trimming took off 2 bases at V and 5 bases at J, with 4 bases between the two ends. This CDR3 comprises 12 residues. Germline V gene sequence: CDR1 MNHNY, CDR2 SVGAGI (reference sequence). In nucleotides, the CDR3 is TGTGCCAGCAGTTACGTGAACAATGAGCAGTTCTTC. Amino acids: CASSYVNNEQFF.

The V gene is TRBV29-1, the J gene TRBJ1-2; no clear D gene. The germline CDR1 and CDR2 sequences are SQVTM and ANQGSEA. V lost 1 base and J 4 bases, leaving 10 bases between the germline ends. The CDR3 covers 13 residues. The CDR3 region has the DNA TGCAGCGTTGAAGGTGGGCAGAGCTATGGCTACACCTTC. Its translation is CSVEGGQSYGYTF.

The J gene is TRBJ2-7, the V gene TRBV6-5, with TRBD2 matching over 11 bases. The junction had 7 bases not matched to a gene; V was cut back by 6 bases and J by 3 bases. This CDR3 has 15 amino acids. Germline V CDR1 and CDR2: MNHEY, SVGAGI. The CDR3 sequence is CASRETSGGSYEQYF. DNA of the CDR3: TGTGCCAGCAGGGAAACTAGCGGGGGAAGCTACGAGCAGTACTTC.

The chain joins TRBV5-1 to TRBJ1-5, with unresolved D. The V gene lost 1 base and the J gene lost 5 bases, with 7 bases spanning the gap. The V gene's germline CDR1 is SGHRS and CDR2 YFSETQ. This CDR3 spans 13 amino acids. The CDR3 DNA is TGCGCCAGCAGCTTGCCGTGGGATCAGCCCCAGCATTTT. Protein: CASSLPWDQPQHF.

In this sample, this clonotype turned up once. The chain joins TRBV6-2 or TRBV6-3 to TRBJ1-1; D possibly corresponds to TRBD1 (6 bases). Trimming pared 0 bases from V and 4 bases from J, leaving 18 bases between. CDR3 length: 17 residues. CDR1 and CDR2 (germline): MNHEY, SVGEGT. CDR3 coding DNA: TGTGCCAGCAGTTACTCCAGGGGTAATCCGAGTGGCACTGAAGCTTTCTTT. This encodes CASSYSRGNPSGTEAFF.

The rearrangement uses TRBV27 and TRBJ1-2; tentative D call: TRBD1 (6 bases). V was pared by 4 bases and J by 1 base, with 13 bases between. The germline V gene has CDR1 MNHEY and CDR2 SMNVEV (reference sequence). CDR3 length: 15 residues. The CDR3 is CASSSPSQGNYGYTF. Here the CDR3 DNA reads TGTGCCAGCAGTTCCCCATCACAGGGTAACTATGGCTACACCTTC.

This chain connects TRBV5-1 to TRBJ2-5, with 9 bases lining up with TRBD1. CDR3 size: 15 residues. Looked up from germline, CDR1 is SGHRS and CDR2 is YFSETQ. The ends lost 3 bases at V and 6 bases at J; junction bases unmatched: 9. CDR3 region: CASSSATDRGQTQYF. The CDR3 DNA sequence: TGCGCCAGCAGCTCGGCGACGGACAGGGGCCAGACCCAGTACTTC.

The chain couples TRBV28 to TRBJ2-1; TRBD2 aligns across 8 bases. This CDR3 is 14 amino acids long. CDR1 is MDHEN, CDR2 SYDVKM, per germline. Trimming cost V 8 bases and J 4 bases; bases outside gene matches: 7. The CDR3 nucleotides read TGTGCCAGCGAGGCGGGAGGTGCTTACAATGAGCAGTTCTTC. Residues: CASEAGGAYNEQFF.

The rearrangement uses TRBV11-3 and TRBJ1-4, with D possibly being TRBD1 (6 bases). V lost 5 bases, J lost 7 bases, and 17 bases lay in between. The CDR3 covers 15 residues. Per germline, CDR1 SGHNT and CDR2 YENEEA. The CDR3 loop reads CASSQLDSCGEKLFF. The DNA of the CDR3 is TGTGCCAGCAGCCAACTGGACAGTTGTGGTGAAAAACTGTTTTTT.

This clonotype appeared a single time. This chain joins TRBV29-1 and TRBJ1-2; 8 bases align to TRBD1. The CDR3 runs 14 residues. The germline CDR1 and CDR2 sequences are SQVTM and ANQGSEA. J was trimmed by 7 bases and V by 3 bases; bases with no gene match: 10. CDR3 sequence: CSVDLNGQGPGYTF. As DNA, the CDR3 is TGCAGCGTTGACCTAAACGGACAGGGCCCTGGCTACACCTTC.